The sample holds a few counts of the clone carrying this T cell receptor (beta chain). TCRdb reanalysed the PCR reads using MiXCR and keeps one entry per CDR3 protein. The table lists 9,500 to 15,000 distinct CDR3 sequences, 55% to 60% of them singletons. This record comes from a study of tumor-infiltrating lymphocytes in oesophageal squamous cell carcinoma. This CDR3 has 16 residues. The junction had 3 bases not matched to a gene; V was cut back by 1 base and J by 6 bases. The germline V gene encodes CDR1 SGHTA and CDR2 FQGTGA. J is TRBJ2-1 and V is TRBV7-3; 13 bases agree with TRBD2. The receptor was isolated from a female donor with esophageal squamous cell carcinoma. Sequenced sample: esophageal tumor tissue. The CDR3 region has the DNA TGTGCCAGCAGCTTAATCGGACTAGCGGGAGCCAATGAGCAGTTCTTC. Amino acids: CASSLIGLAGANEQFF. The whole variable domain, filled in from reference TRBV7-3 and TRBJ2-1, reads GAGVSQTPSNKVTEKGKYVELRCDPISGHTALYWYRQSLGQGPEFLIYFQGTGAADDSGLPNDRFFAVRPEGSVSTLKIQRTERGDSAVYLCASSLIGLAGANEQFFGPGTRLTVL.